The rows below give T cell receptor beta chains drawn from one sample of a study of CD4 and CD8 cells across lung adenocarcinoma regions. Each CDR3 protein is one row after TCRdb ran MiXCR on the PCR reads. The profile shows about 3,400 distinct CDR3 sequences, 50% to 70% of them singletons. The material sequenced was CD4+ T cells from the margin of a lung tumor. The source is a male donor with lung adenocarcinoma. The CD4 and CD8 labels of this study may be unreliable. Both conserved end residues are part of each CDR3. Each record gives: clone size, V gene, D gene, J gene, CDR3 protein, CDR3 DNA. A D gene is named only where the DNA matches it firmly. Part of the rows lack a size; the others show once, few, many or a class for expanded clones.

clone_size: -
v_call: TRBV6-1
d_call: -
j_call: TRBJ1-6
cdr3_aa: CASLDTVNSPLHF
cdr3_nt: TGTGCCAGCTTGGACACGGTGAATTCACCCCTCCACTTT

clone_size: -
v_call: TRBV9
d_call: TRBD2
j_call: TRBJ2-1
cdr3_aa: CASSVVGLAGGFKGNEQFF
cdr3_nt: TGTGCCAGCAGCGTAGTGGGACTAGCGGGAGGGTTTAAGGGCAATGAGCAGTTCTTC

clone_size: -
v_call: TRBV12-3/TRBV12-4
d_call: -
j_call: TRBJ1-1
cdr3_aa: CASSPTGQNTEAFF
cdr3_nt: TGTGCCAGCAGTCCGACAGGACAGAACACTGAAGCTTTCTTT

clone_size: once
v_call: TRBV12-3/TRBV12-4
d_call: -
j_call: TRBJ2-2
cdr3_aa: CASSFAASASTGELFF
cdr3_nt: TGTGCCAGCAGTTTCGCGGCTAGCGCTTCCACCGGGGAGCTGTTTTTT

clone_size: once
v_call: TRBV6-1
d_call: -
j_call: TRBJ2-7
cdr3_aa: CARGEGGGDKDTQYF
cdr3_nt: TGTGCCAGGGGGGAAGGGGGGGGTGACAAAGATACGCAGTACTTC

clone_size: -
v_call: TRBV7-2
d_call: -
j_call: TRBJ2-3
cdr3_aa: CASTQRRGADTQYF
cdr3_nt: TGTGCCAGCACCCAACGCAGGGGTGCAGATACGCAGTATTTT

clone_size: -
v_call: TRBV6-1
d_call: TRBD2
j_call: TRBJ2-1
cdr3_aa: CASSGSGTSGISYNEQFF
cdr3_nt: TGTGCCAGCAGTGGATCCGGGACTAGCGGGATCTCCTACAATGAGCAGTTCTTC

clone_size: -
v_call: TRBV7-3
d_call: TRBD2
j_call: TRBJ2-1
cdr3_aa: CASSLIVGGPKNEQFF
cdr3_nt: TGTGCCAGCAGCTTAATTGTGGGAGGGCCGAAAAATGAGCAGTTCTTC

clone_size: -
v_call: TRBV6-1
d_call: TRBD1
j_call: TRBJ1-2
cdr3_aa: CASSIETGPYYGYTF
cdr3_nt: TGTGCCAGCAGTATAGAGACAGGGCCCTACTATGGCTACACCTTC

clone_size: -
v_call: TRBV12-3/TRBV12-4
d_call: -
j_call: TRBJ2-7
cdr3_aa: CASSLRTYEQYF
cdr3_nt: TGTGCCAGCAGCCTTAGGACCTACGAGCAGTACTTC

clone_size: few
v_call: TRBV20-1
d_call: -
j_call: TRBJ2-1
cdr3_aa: CSARLYNEQFF
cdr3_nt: TGCAGTGCTAGACTATACAATGAGCAGTTCTTC

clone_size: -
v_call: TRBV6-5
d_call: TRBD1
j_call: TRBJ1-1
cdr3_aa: CASSFLQGATEAFF
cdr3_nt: TGTGCCAGCAGTTTCCTACAGGGGGCGACTGAAGCTTTCTTT

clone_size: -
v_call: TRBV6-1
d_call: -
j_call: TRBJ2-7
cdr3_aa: CASGARGKDDEQYF
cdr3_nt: TGTGCCAGTGGGGCTCGGGGGAAAGACGACGAGCAGTACTTC

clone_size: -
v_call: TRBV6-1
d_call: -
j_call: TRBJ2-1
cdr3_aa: CASRPSLALPDYNEQFF
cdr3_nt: TGTGCCAGCAGACCGTCCTTAGCGTTACCGGACTACAATGAGCAGTTCTTC

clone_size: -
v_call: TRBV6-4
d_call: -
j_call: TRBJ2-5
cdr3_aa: CAGGDGAGAQETQYF
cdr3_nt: TGTGCCGGGGGTGACGGGGCCGGCGCCCAAGAGACCCAGTACTTT

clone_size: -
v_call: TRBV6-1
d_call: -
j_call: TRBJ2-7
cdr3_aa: CGRGEAGGDTDTQYF
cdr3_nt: TGTGGCAGGGGGGAAGCAGGGGGTGACACAGATACGCAGTACTTC

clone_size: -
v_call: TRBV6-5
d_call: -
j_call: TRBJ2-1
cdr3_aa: CASSWDWPANEQFF
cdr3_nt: TGTGCCAGCAGTTGGGACTGGCCCGCCAATGAGCAGTTCTTC

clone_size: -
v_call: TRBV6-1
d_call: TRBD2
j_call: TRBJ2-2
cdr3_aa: CASNDAGTRWTGELFF
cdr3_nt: TGTGCCAGCAACGATGCCGGGACTAGATGGACCGGGGAGCTGTTTTTT

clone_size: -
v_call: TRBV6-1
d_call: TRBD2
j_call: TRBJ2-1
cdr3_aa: CASSDFVRGVITNEQFF
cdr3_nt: TGTGCCAGCAGTGATTTTGTTCGGGGGGTAATTACAAATGAGCAGTTCTTC

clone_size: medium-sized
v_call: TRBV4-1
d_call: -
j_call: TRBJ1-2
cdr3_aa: CASSQGEGKVDF
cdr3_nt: TGCGCCAGCAGCCAAGGGGAGGGGAAGGTCGACTTC

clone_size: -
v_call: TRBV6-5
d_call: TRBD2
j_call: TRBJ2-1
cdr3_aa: CASSYSSLAGRQFF
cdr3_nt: TGTGCCAGCAGTTACTCGAGCCTAGCGGGCCGGCAGTTCTTC

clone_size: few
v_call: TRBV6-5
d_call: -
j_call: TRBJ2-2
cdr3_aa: CASSYSLFGGANTGELFF
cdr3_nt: TGTGCCAGCAGTTACTCTTTATTCGGGGGCGCGAACACCGGGGAGCTGTTTTTT

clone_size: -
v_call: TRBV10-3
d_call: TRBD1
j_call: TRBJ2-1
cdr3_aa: CAVVKTGTGSNEQFF
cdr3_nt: TGTGCCGTAGTAAAAACCGGGACAGGTAGCAATGAGCAGTTCTTC

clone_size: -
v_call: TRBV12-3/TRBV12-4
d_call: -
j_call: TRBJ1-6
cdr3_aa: CASSSSPNSPLHF
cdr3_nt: TGTGCCAGCAGTTCCTCACCTAATTCACCCCTCCACTTT

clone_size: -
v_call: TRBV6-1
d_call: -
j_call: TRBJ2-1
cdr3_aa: CASSESGRAYNEQFF
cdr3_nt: TGTGCCAGCAGTGAATCAGGCAGGGCCTACAATGAGCAGTTCTTC

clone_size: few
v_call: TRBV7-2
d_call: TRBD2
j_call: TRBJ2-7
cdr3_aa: CASSSGTSGSRSYEQYF
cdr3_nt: TGTGCCAGCAGCTCAGGGACTAGCGGGAGTCGCTCCTACGAGCAGTACTTC

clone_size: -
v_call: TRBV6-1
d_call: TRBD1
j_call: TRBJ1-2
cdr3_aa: CASSPDRAGGDGYTF
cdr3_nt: TGTGCCAGCAGCCCCGACAGGGCAGGGGGGGATGGCTACACCTTC